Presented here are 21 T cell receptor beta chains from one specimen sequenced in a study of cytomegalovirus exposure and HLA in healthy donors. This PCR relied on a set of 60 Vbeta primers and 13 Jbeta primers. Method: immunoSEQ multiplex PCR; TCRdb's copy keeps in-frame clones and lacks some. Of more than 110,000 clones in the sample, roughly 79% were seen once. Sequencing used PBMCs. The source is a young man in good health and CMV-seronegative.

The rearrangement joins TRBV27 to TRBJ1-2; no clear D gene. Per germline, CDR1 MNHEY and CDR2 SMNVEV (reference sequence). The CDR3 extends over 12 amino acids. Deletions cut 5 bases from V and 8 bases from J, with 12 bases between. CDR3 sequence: CASSLPGRGYTF. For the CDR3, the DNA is TGTGCCAGCAGTCTCCCGGGTAGAGGCTACACCTTC.

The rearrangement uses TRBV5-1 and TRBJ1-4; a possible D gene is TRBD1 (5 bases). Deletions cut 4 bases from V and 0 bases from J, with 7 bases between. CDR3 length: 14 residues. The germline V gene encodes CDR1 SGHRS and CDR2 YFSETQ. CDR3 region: CASSPGATNEKLFF. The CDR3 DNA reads TGCGCCAGCAGCCCGGGGGCAACTAATGAAAAACTGTTTTTT.

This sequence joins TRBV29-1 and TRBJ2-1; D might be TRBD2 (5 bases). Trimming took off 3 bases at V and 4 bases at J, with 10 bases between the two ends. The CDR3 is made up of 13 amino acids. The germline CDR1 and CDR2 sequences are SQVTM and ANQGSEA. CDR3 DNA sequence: TGCAGCGTTGATCGGGATTCGTACAATGAGCAGTTCTTC. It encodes CSVDRDSYNEQFF.

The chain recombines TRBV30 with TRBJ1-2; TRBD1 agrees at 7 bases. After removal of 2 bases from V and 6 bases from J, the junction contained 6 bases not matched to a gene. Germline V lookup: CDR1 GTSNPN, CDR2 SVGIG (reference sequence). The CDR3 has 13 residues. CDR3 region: CAWSRLQGNGYTF. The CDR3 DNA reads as TGTGCCTGGAGTCGCTTACAGGGGAATGGCTACACCTTC.

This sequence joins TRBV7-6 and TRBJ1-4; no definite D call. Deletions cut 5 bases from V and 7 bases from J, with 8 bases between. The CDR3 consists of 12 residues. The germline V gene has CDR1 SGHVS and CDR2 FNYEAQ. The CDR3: CASSPNSEKLFF. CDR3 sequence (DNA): TGTGCCAGCAGCCCAAACAGTGAAAAACTGTTTTTT. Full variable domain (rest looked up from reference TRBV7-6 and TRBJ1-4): GAGVSQSPRYKVTKRGQDVALRCDPISGHVSLYWYRQALGQGPEFLTYFNYEAQQDKSGLPNDRFSAERPEGSISTLTIQRTEQRDSAMYRCASSPNSEKLFFGSGTQLSVL.

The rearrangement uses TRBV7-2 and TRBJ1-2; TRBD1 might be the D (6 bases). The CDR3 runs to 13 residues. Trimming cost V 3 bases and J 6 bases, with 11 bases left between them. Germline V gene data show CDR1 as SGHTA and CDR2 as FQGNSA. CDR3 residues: CASSFPSGDGYTF. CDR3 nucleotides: TGTGCCAGCAGCTTTCCATCAGGGGATGGCTACACCTTC.

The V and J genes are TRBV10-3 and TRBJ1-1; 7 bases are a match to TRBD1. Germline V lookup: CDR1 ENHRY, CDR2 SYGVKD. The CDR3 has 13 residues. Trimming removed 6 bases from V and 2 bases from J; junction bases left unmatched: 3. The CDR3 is CAISGTVNTEAFF. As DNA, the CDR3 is TGTGCCATCAGCGGGACAGTAAACACTGAAGCTTTCTTT.

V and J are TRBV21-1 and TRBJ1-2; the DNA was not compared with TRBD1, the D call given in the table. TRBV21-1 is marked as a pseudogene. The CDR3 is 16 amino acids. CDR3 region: CASNLLQGTGTSGYTF. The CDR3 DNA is TGTGCCAGCAACCTATTACAGGGGACTGGGACTTCGGGCTACACCTTC.

The DNA for the CDR3 is TGTGCCAGCAGCACCCCCCAGGGCCACGGCGGATCACCCCTCCACTTT. Translation gives CASSTPQGHGGSPLHF. The rearrangement links TRBV11-2 to TRBJ1-6; D perhaps matches TRBD1 (5 bases). The CDR3 totals 16 residues. Trimming took 5 bases from V and 10 from J, leaving 21 bases between them. In germline, CDR1 is SGHAT, CDR2 FQNNGV.

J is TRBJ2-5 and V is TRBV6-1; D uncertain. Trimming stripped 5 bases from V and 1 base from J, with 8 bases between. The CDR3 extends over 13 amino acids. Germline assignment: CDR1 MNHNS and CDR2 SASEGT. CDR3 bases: TGTGCCAGCAGTCCGACACTCCAAGAGACCCAGTACTTC. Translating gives CASSPTLQETQYF.

The CDR3 region is CASSLGLGVGNTIYF. The CDR3 DNA reads TGTGCCAGCAGCTTAGGCCTAGGGGTTGGAAACACCATATATTTT. The J gene is TRBJ1-3, the V gene TRBV7-6; possible D gene TRBD1, 5 bases. CDR3 length: 15 amino acids. The ends were cut back, 1 base at V and 3 bases at J, with 10 bases in the middle. Looked up from germline, CDR1 is SGHVS and CDR2 is FNYEAQ.

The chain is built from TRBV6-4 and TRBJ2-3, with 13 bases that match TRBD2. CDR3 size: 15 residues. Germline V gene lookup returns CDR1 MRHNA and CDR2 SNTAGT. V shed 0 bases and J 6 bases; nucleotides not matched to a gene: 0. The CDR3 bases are TGTGCCAGCAGTGACTCGACTAGCGGGGGGGATACGCAGTATTTT. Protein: CASSDSTSGGDTQYF.

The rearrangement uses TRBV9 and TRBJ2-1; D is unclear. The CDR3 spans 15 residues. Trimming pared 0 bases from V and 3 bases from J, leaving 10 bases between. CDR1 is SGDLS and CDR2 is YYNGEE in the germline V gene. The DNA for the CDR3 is TGTGCCAGCAGCGTAGGACCGGCGGTCTACAATGAGCAGTTCTTC. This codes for CASSVGPAVYNEQFF.

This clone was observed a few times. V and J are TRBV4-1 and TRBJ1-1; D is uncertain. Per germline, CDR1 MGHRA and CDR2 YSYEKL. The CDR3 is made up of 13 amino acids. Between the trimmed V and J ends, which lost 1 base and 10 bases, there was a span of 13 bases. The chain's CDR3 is CASSQATRTSAFF. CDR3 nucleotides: TGCGCCAGCAGCCAAGCGACAAGGACTTCAGCTTTCTTT.

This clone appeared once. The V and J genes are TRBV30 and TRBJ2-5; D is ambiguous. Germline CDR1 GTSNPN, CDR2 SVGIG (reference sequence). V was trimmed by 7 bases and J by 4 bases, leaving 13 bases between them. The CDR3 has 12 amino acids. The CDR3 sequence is CAFSDTIETQYF. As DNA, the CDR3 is TGTGCCTTCTCTGATACTATAGAGACCCAGTACTTC.

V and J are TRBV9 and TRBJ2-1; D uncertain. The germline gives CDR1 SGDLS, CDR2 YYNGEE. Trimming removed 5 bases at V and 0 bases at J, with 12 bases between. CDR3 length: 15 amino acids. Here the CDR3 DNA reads TGTGCCAGCAGAGCAGGCCCAAGCTCCTACAATGAGCAGTTCTTC. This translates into CASRAGPSSYNEQFF. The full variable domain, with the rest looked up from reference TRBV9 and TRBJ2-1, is DSGVTQTPKHLITATGQRVTLRCSPRSGDLSVYWYQQSLDQGLQFLIQYYNGEERAKGNILERFSAQQFPDLHSELNLSSLELGDSALYFCASRAGPSSYNEQFFGPGTRLTVL.

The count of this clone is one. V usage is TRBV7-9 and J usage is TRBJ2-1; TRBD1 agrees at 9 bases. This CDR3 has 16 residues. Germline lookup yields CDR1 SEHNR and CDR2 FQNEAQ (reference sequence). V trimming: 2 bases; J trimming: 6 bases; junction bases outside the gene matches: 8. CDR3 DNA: TGTGCCAGCAGCTTAAGACAGGGGGTTACCTTCAATGAGCAGTTCTTC. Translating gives CASSLRQGVTFNEQFF.

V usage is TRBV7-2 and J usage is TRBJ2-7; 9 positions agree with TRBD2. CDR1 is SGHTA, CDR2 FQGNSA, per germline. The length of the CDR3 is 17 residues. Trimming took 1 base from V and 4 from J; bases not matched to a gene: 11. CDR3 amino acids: CASSLGAGGGPPYEQYF. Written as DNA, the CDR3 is TGTGCCAGCAGCTTAGGGGCGGGGGGGGGCCCACCTTACGAGCAGTACTTC.

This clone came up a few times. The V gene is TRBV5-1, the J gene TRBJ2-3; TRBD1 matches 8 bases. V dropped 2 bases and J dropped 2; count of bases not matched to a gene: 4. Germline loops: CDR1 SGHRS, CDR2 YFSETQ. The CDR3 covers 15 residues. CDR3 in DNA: TGCGCCAGCAGCTTTGGACAGGGAGCCACAGATACGCAGTATTTT. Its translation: CASSFGQGATDTQYF.

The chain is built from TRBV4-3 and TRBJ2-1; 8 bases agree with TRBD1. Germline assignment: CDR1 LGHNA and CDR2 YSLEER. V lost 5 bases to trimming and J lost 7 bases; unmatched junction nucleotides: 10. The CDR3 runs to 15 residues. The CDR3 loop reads CASSYIDRGQNEQFF. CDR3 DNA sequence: TGCGCCAGCAGCTATATTGACAGGGGTCAGAATGAGCAGTTCTTC.

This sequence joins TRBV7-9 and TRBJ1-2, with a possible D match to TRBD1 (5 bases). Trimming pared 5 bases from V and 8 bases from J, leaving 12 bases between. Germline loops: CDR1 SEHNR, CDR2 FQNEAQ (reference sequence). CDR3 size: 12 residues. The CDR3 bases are TGTGCCAGCAGCCCGACAGACCTCGGCTACACCTTC. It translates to CASSPTDLGYTF.